The 29 T cell receptor beta chains reported below all come from one sample, sequenced in a study of blood T cell repertoires in COVID-19. Sequenced by immunoSEQ multiplex PCR; TCRdb stores in-frame clones only, minus some. The sample holds over 55,000 clones, around 83% seen once. The sequenced sample was peripheral blood. These receptors were taken from a man aged 45-65 years with COVID-19, enrolled during active disease.

This chain uses TRBV6-5 with TRBJ1-5; D perhaps matches TRBD1 (6 bases). Between the trimmed V and J ends, which lost 7 bases and 7 bases, there was a span of 17 bases. This CDR3 has 14 residues. Germline V gene lookup returns CDR1 MNHEY and CDR2 SVGAGI. DNA for the CDR3: TGTGCCAGCATCATACGGGGGGGCGGCCAGCCCCAGCATTTT. As protein: CASIIRGGGQPQHF.

The V call is TRBV4-1, the J call TRBJ2-2; D possibly corresponds to TRBD1 (6 bases). CDR3 length: 16 amino acids. The germline V gene has CDR1 MGHRA and CDR2 YSYEKL. V lost 1 base, J lost 7 bases, and 16 bases lay in between. The CDR3 sequence is CASSQGWTVRGGELFF. CDR3 DNA sequence: TGCGCCAGCAGCCAAGGATGGACAGTGCGAGGCGGGGAGCTGTTTTTT.

The V and J genes are TRBV7-9 and TRBJ2-3; 11 bases map to TRBD1. The V gene end was trimmed by 1 base and the J gene end by 3 bases; junction bases not matched to a gene: 3. Germline loops: CDR1 SEHNR, CDR2 FQNEAQ (reference sequence). This CDR3 contains 16 residues. The CDR3 sequence is CASSLGTGGWTDTQYF. CDR3 in DNA: TGTGCCAGCAGCTTAGGGACAGGGGGCTGGACAGATACGCAGTATTTT.

The chain uses TRBV5-6 and TRBJ2-5; D is possibly TRBD2 (6 bases). Between the trimmed V and J ends, which lost 4 bases and 5 bases, there was a span of 18 bases. This CDR3 region has 15 residues. Germline-derived CDR1 and CDR2 are SGHDT and YYEEEE. The CDR3 protein is CASSREAGGVETQYF. DNA of the CDR3: TGTGCCAGCAGCCGAGAGGCGGGCGGGGTGGAGACCCAGTACTTC.

The rearrangement joins TRBV7-2 to TRBJ2-7; a weak D match, TRBD1 (5 bases). The V gene lost 1 base and the J gene lost 6 bases, with 22 bases spanning the gap. Germline V gene lookup returns CDR1 SGHTA and CDR2 FQGNSA. This CDR3 is built from 17 residues. CDR3 DNA sequence: TGTGCCAGCAGCTTAGAATTGGACACCAGACCGCGCCGCGAGCAGTACTTC. Its translation is CASSLELDTRPRREQYF.

V usage is TRBV5-1 and J usage is TRBJ2-1; 16 bases match TRBD2. This CDR3 has 19 residues. Germline CDR1 and CDR2: SGHRS and YFSETQ. Trimming at V came to 4 bases and at J to 1 base, leaving 8 bases not matched to a gene. The CDR3 here is CASSQTGTSGRVSYNEQFF. Written as DNA, the CDR3 is TGCGCCAGCAGCCAGACCGGGACTAGCGGGAGGGTTTCCTACAATGAGCAGTTCTTC.

This chain joins TRBV9 and TRBJ1-3; D is possibly TRBD1 (5 bases). This CDR3 is 15 amino acids long. Trimming shortened V by 0 bases and J by 8 bases, and 15 bases separated the two germline ends. Germline V gives CDR1 SGDLS, CDR2 YYNGEE. CDR3 sequence: CASSVGDSWPDTIYF. The CDR3 region has the DNA TGTGCCAGCAGCGTAGGGGACTCTTGGCCAGACACCATATATTTT.

CDR3 residues: CAWSVPGRQETQYF. The CDR3 DNA reads TGTGCCTGGAGTGTACCAGGCCGTCAAGAGACCCAGTACTTC. V is TRBV30 and J is TRBJ2-5; D ambiguous. The CDR3 is made up of 14 amino acids. The V end lost 0 bases, the J end lost 2 bases, and 10 bases lay between the germline ends. Germline V gene data show CDR1 as GTSNPN and CDR2 as SVGIG (reference sequence).

The chain joins TRBV13 to TRBJ2-1, with D perhaps matching TRBD2 (6 bases). This CDR3 is 15 amino acids long. V was pared by 5 bases and J by 4 bases, with 15 bases between. From germline, CDR1 is PRHDT and CDR2 FYEKMQ (reference sequence). The CDR3 is CASSPSGGSYNEQFF. Written as DNA, the CDR3 is TGTGCCAGCAGCCCCAGCGGAGGGTCATACAATGAGCAGTTCTTC.

This clone was seen just once. The gene calls are TRBV10-3 and TRBJ1-2; TRBD1 aligns across 7 bases. Trimming took 2 bases from V and 1 from J; bases not matched to a gene: 4. CDR1 and CDR2 (germline): ENHRY, SYGVKD. This CDR3 contains 15 residues. This CDR3 is CAISERTGNNYGYTF. The CDR3 nucleotides are TGTGCCATCAGTGAGAGGACAGGAAATAACTATGGCTACACCTTC.

This clone has at least ten counts. The chain links TRBV7-3 to TRBJ1-1, with D possibly matching TRBD1 (5 bases). V lost 5 bases and J lost 1, with 8 bases in between. Germline lookup yields CDR1 SGHTA and CDR2 FQGTGA. The CDR3 consists of 13 residues. In DNA, the CDR3 is TGTGCCAGCAGCCTCGGACAGAACACTGAAGCTTTCTTT. It is translated as CASSLGQNTEAFF.

This rearrangement joins TRBV29-1 to TRBJ2-1; possible D gene TRBD1, 5 bases. Germline CDR1 reads SQVTM; CDR2 reads ANQGSEA. The CDR3 is 13 residues long. Trimming removed 0 bases at V and 7 bases at J, with 10 bases between. CDR3 coding DNA: TGCAGCGTTGAAGAAGGGGCGGTTAATGAGCAGTTCTTC. It yields the protein CSVEEGAVNEQFF.

V is TRBV27 and J is TRBJ2-7; 7 nucleotides agree with TRBD1. The junction had 15 bases not matched to a gene; V was cut back by 5 bases and J by 2 bases. Germline CDR1 reads MNHEY; CDR2 reads SMNVEV (reference sequence). The CDR3 covers 17 residues. Written as DNA, the CDR3 is TGTGCCAGCAGTCACTACATGGCGTCGGGACAGACCTACGAGCAGTACTTC. This encodes CASSHYMASGQTYEQYF.

V is TRBV18 and J is TRBJ1-2; 8 bases map to TRBD1. The CDR3 is made up of 14 amino acids. CDR1 and CDR2 from the germline V gene are KGHSH and LQKENI. Trimming cost V 5 bases and J 3 bases; bases outside gene matches: 5. The DNA of the CDR3 is TGTGCCAGCTCATTACAGGGGGTCGACTATGGCTACACCTTC. This sequence encodes CASSLQGVDYGYTF.

This clone appeared once. The V call is TRBV24-1, the J call TRBJ1-5; 7 nucleotides agree with TRBD1. The germline gives CDR1 KGHDR, CDR2 SFDVKD. The CDR3 has 13 amino acids. V lost 5 bases and J lost 12; bases outside the gene matches: 9. The chain's CDR3 is CATSALGTELQHF. DNA for the CDR3: TGTGCCACCAGTGCCCTGGGGACAGAACTCCAGCATTTT.

Written as DNA, the CDR3 is TGTGCCAGCAGTTTAATCCCGGGACTAGCGGGACCCAATGAGCAGTTCTTC. Translated, it gives CASSLIPGLAGPNEQFF. The chain combines TRBV6-2 or TRBV6-3 with TRBJ2-1, with TRBD2 identical over 13 bases. Germline V gives CDR1 MNHEY, CDR2 SVGEGT. This CDR3 has 17 residues. V shed 4 bases, J shed 6 bases, and the junction held 9 bases outside the gene matches.

The CDR3 nucleotides are TGTGCCAGTAGGCGGGACCCCAGAACCGGGGAGCTGTTTTTT. Protein: CASRRDPRTGELFF. The chain carries TRBV19 and TRBJ2-2; TRBD2 is a possible D gene (6 bases). From germline, CDR1 is LNHDA and CDR2 SQIVND (reference sequence). V lost 6 bases and J 5 bases, leaving 13 bases between the germline ends. CDR3 length equals 14 residues.

The gene calls are TRBV5-6 and TRBJ2-4, with 9 bases fitting TRBD1. V shed 4 bases, J shed 7 bases, and the junction held 6 bases outside the gene matches. This CDR3 region has 14 residues. Germline V lookup: CDR1 SGHDT, CDR2 YYEEEE. DNA for the CDR3: TGTGCCAGCAGCCCTCGGACAGGGGCGAACATTCAGTACTTC. Encoded protein: CASSPRTGANIQYF.

The chain employs TRBV5-1 and TRBJ2-1, with D possibly TRBD2 on 5 matching bases. This CDR3 contains 14 residues. In germline, CDR1 is SGHRS, CDR2 YFSETQ. V was clipped by 0 bases and J by 9 bases, with 13 bases between them. CDR3 nucleotide sequence: TGCGCCAGCAGCTTGGGACACTCAAGCGGTGAGCAGTTCTTC. It encodes CASSLGHSSGEQFF.

The V gene is TRBV15, the J gene TRBJ1-2; 10 positions agree with TRBD1. Germline CDR1 LNHNV, CDR2 YYDKDF (reference sequence). J gave up 4 bases and V 5 bases, and 13 bases lay outside the gene matches. The CDR3 loop spans 17 amino acids. CDR3 protein: CATSGSPTGGAGYGYTF. CDR3 DNA sequence: TGTGCCACCAGCGGCTCCCCGACAGGGGGCGCGGGCTATGGCTACACCTTC.

V usage is TRBV28 and J usage is TRBJ2-1; possible D gene TRBD1, 6 bases. Germline V lookup: CDR1 MDHEN, CDR2 SYDVKM. The V and J ends lost 7 bases and 9 bases respectively, with 16 bases between them. The CDR3 length is 13 residues. In DNA, the CDR3 is TGTGCCAGCACCAGAATTCAGGGGCGTGAGCAGTTCTTC. Its protein product is CASTRIQGREQFF.

V and J are TRBV28 and TRBJ1-5; a weak D match, TRBD1 (6 bases). CDR1 and CDR2 from the germline V gene are MDHEN and SYDVKM. The CDR3 extends over 13 amino acids. Between the trimmed V and J ends, which lost 8 bases and 4 bases, there was a span of 12 bases. The CDR3 reads CASFRGWNQPQHF. The CDR3 DNA reads as TGTGCCAGCTTCAGGGGATGGAATCAGCCCCAGCATTTT. The full variable domain, in which reference TRBV28 and TRBJ1-5 provide the parts outside the CDR3, is DVKVTQSSRYLVKRTGEKVFLECVQDMDHENMFWYRQDPGLGLRLIYFSYDVKMKEKGDIPEGYSVSREKKERFSLILESASTNQTSMYLCASFRGWNQPQHFGDGTRLSIL.

J is TRBJ2-1 and V is TRBV7-6; tentatively, D is TRBD1 (6 bases). The CDR3 consists of 17 residues. Trimming stripped 5 bases from V and 0 bases from J, with 17 bases between. Germline assignment: CDR1 SGHVS and CDR2 FNYEAQ. The CDR3: CASSPWDISSSYNEQFF. The CDR3 coding sequence is TGTGCCAGCAGCCCTTGGGACATCTCGAGCTCCTACAATGAGCAGTTCTTC.

V usage is TRBV6-1 and J usage is TRBJ1-1, with TRBD1 identical over 10 bases. This CDR3 contains 14 residues. After removal of 3 bases from V and 3 bases from J, the junction contained 1 base not matched to a gene. Germline V gives CDR1 MNHNS, CDR2 SASEGT. In DNA, the CDR3 is TGTGCCAGCAGTGATGACAGGGGGCACACTGAAGCTTTCTTT. Translated: CASSDDRGHTEAFF.

The rearrangement uses TRBV2 and TRBJ2-5; D perhaps matches TRBD2 (6 bases). Per the germline V gene, CDR1 is SNHLY and CDR2 is FYNNEI. This CDR3 has 12 residues. The V gene lost 8 bases and the J gene lost 3 bases, with 10 bases spanning the gap. CDR3 residues: CASGTGEETQYF. Here the CDR3 DNA reads TGTGCCAGCGGCACGGGAGAAGAGACCCAGTACTTC.

CDR3 in DNA: TGTGCCAGTAGTATAATTCTACAGGGGATCTCTGGGGCCAACGTCCTGACTTTC. Translating gives CASSIILQGISGANVLTF. J is TRBJ2-6 and V is TRBV19; TRBD1 agrees at 7 bases. The CDR3 is made up of 18 amino acids. The V gene end was trimmed by 2 bases and the J gene end by 0 bases; junction bases not matched to a gene: 7. Germline lookup yields CDR1 LNHDA and CDR2 SQIVND (reference sequence). The full variable domain, completed using reference TRBV19 and TRBJ2-6, is DGGITQSPKYLFRKEGQNVTLSCEQNLNHDAMYWYRQDPGQGLRLIYYSQIVNDFQKGDIAEGYSVSREKKESFPLTVTSAQKNPTAFYLCASSIILQGISGANVLTFGAGSRLTVL.

The V call is TRBV19, the J call TRBJ1-2; no definite D call. Germline V CDR1 and CDR2: LNHDA, SQIVND (reference sequence). V lost 9 bases and J 8 bases, leaving 22 bases between the germline ends. The CDR3 is 14 residues long. The CDR3 DNA reads as TGTGCCAGCCAGGCGAGGGAAAGCTTGAGGGGCTACACCTTC. It encodes CASQARESLRGYTF.

This CDR3 is CASSLALGQGASGANVLTF. CDR3 nucleotides: TGTGCCAGCAGCTTAGCACTTGGACAAGGAGCATCTGGGGCCAACGTCCTGACTTTC. The rearrangement links TRBV7-8 to TRBJ2-6, with a tentative D call TRBD1 (5 bases). The CDR3 runs to 19 residues. The ends were cut back, 0 bases at V and 1 base at J, with 16 bases in the middle. Germline-derived CDR1 and CDR2 are SGHVS and FQNEAQ.

This sequence joins TRBV23-1 and TRBJ1-1, with 7 positions matching TRBD1. TRBV23-1 counts as an open reading frame of uncertain function. The CDR3 spans 14 residues. The ends lost 3 bases at V and 4 bases at J; junction bases unmatched: 5. This chain's CDR3 is CASSQIPGGTEAFF. The CDR3 DNA follows: TGCGCCAGCAGTCAGATACCAGGGGGCACTGAAGCTTTCTTT.